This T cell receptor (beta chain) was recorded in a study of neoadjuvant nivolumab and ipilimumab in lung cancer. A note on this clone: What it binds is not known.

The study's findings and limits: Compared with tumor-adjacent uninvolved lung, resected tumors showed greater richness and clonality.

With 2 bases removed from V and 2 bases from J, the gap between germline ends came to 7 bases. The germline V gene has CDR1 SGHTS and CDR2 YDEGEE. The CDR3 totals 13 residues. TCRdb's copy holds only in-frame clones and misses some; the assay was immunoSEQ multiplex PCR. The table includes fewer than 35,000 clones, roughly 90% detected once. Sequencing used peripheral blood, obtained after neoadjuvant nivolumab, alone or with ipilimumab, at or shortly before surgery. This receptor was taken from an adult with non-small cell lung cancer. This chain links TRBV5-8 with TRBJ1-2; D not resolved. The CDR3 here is CASSFTPNYGYTF. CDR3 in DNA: TGTGCCAGCAGCTTTACACCCAACTATGGCTACACCTTC.